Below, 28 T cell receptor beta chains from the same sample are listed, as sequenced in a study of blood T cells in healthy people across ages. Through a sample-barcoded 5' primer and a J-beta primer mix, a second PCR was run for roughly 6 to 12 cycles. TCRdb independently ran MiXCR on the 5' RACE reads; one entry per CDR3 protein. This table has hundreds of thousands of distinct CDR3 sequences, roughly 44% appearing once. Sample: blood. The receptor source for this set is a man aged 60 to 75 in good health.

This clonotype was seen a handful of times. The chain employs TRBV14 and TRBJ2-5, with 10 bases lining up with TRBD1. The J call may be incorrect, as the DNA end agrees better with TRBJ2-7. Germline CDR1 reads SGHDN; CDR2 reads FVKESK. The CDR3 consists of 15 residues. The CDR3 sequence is CASSQGQGARNEQYF. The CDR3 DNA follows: TGTGCCAGCAGCCAAGGACAGGGGGCAAGGAACGAGCAGTACTTC.

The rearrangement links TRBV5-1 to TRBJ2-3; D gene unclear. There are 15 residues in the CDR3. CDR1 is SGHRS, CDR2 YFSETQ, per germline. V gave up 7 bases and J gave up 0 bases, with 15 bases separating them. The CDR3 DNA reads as TGCGCCAGCGGCGACGTCCAACCTAGCACAGATACGCAGTATTTT. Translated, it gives CASGDVQPSTDTQYF.

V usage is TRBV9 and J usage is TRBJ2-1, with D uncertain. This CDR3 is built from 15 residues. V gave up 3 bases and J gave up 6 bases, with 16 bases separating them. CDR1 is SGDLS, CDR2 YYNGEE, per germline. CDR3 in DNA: TGTGCCAGCAGCGACAAAATTGTACTACCCAATGAGCAGTTCTTC. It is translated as CASSDKIVLPNEQFF.

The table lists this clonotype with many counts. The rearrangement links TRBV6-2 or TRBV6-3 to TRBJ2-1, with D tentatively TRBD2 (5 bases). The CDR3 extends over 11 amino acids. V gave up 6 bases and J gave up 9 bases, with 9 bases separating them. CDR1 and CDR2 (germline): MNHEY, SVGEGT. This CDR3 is CASSVEGEQFF. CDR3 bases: TGTGCCAGCAGCGTCGAGGGTGAGCAGTTCTTC.

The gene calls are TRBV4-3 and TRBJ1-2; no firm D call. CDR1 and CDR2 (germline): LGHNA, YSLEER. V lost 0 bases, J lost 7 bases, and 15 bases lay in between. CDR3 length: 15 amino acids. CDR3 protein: CASSQDRAGLAGYTF. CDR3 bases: TGCGCCAGCAGCCAAGATAGGGCGGGGTTGGCTGGCTACACCTTC.

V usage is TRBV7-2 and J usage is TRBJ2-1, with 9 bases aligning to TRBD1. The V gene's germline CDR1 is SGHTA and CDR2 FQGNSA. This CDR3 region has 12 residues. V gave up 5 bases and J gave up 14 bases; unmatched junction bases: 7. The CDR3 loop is CASSRTGTGKFF. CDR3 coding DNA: TGTGCCAGCAGCCGGACCGGGACAGGGAAGTTCTTC.

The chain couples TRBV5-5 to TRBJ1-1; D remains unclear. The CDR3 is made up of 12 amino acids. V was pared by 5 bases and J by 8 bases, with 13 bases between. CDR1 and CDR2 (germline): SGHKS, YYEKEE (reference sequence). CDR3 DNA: TGTGCCAGCAGTCATATAGGAGGGGAAGCTTTCTTT. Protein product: CASSHIGGEAFF.

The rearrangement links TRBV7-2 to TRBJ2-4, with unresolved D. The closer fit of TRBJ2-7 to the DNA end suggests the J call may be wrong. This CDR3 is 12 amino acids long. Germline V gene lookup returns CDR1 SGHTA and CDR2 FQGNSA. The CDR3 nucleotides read TGTGCCAGCAGCTCCGGATACCACGAGCAGTACTTC. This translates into CASSSGYHEQYF.

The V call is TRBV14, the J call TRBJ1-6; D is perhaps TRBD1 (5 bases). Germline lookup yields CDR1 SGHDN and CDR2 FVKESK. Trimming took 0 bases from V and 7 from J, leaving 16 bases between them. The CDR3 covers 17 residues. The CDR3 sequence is CASSQDQVGLGNSPLHF. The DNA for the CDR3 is TGTGCCAGCAGCCAAGACCAGGTGGGGCTGGGGAATTCACCCCTCCACTTT. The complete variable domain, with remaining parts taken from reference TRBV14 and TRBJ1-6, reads EAGVTQFPSHSVIEKGQTVTLRCDPISGHDNLYWYRRVMGKEIKFLLHFVKESKQDESGMPNNRFLAERTGGTYSTLKVQPAELEDSGVYFCASSQDQVGLGNSPLHFGNGTRLTVT.

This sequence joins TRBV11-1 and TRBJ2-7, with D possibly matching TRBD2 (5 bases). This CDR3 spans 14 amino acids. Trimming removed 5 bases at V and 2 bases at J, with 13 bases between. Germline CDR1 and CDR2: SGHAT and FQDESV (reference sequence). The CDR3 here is CASSPGGFAYEQYF. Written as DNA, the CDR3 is TGTGCCAGCAGCCCCGGCGGGTTCGCCTACGAGCAGTACTTC.

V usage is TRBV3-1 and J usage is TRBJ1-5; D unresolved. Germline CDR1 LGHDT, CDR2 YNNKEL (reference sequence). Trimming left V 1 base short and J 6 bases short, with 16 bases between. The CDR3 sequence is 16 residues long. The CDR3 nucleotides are TGTGCCAGCAGCCAAGCTTACGACGGACGCGGTCAGCCCCAGCATTTT. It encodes CASSQAYDGRGQPQHF. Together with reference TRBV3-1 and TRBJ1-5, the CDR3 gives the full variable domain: DTAVSQTPKYLVTQMGNDKSIKCEQNLGHDTMYWYKQDSKKFLKIMFSYNNKELIINETVPNRFSPKSPDKAHLNLHINSLELGDSAVYFCASSQAYDGRGQPQHFGDGTRLSIL.

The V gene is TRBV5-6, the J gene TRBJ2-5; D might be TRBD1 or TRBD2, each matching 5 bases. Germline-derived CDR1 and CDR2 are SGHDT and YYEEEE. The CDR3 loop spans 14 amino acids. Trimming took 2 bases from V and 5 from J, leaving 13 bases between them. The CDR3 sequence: CASSFLVREETQYF. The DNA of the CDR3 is TGTGCCAGCAGCTTTTTGGTCAGGGAGGAGACCCAGTACTTC.

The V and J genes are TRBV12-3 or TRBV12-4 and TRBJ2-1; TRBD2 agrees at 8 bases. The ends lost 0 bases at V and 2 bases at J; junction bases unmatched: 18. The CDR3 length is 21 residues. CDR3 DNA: TGTGCCAGCAGTTTAGCCAACAAAGTCGGGGGGGCCTTCTTACCCTACAATGAGCAGTTCTTC. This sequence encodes CASSLANKVGGAFLPYNEQFF.

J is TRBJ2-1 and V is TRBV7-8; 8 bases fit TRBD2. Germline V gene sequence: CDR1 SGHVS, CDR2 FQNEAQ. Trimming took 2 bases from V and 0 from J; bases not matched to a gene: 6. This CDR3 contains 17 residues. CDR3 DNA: TGTGCCAGCAGCTTACCGCTAGCGGGCAGCTCCTACAATGAGCAGTTCTTC. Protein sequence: CASSLPLAGSSYNEQFF.

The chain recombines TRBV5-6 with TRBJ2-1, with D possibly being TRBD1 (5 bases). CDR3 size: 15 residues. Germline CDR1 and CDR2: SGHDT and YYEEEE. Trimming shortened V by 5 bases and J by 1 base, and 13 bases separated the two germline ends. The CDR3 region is CASRLDRRSYNEQFF. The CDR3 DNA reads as TGTGCCAGCAGACTTGACAGACGATCCTACAATGAGCAGTTCTTC. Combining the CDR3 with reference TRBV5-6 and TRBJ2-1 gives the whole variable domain DAGVTQSPTHLIKTRGQQVTLRCSPKSGHDTVSWYQQALGQGPQFIFQYYEEEERQRGNFPDRFSGHQFPNYSSELNVNALLLGDSALYLCASRLDRRSYNEQFFGPGTRLTVL.

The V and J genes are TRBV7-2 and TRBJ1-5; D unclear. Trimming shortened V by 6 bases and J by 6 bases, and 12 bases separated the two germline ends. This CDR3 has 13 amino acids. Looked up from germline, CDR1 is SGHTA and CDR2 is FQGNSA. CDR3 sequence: CASSLRRAQPQHF. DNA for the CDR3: TGTGCCAGCAGTCTGAGAAGGGCTCAGCCCCAGCATTTT.

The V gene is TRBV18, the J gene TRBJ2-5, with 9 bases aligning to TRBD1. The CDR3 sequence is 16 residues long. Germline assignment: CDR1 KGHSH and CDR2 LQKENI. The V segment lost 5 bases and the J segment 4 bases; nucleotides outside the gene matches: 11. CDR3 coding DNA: TGTGCCAGCTCAATGAACCGGGACAGGGTAGGAGAGACCCAGTACTTC. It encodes CASSMNRDRVGETQYF.

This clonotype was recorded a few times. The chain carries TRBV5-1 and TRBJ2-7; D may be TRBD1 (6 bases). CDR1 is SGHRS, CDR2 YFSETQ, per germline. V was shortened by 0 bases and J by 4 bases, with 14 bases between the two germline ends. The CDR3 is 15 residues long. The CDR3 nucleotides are TGCGCCAGCAGCTTGGGATACGGGGACATATACGAGCAGTACTTC. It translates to CASSLGYGDIYEQYF.

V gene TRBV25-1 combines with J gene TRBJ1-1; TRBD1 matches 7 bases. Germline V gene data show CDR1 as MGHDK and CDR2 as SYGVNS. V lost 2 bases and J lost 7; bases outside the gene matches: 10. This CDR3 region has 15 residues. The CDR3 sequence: CASSEARGGGSEAFF. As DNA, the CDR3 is TGTGCCAGCAGTGAAGCCCGGGGAGGGGGCAGTGAAGCTTTCTTT. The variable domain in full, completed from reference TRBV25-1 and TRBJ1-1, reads EADIYQTPRYLVIGTGKKITLECSQTMGHDKMYWYQQDPGMELHLIHYSYGVNSTEKGDLSSESTVSRIRTEHFPLTLESARPSHTSQYLCASSEARGGGSEAFFGQGTRLTVV.

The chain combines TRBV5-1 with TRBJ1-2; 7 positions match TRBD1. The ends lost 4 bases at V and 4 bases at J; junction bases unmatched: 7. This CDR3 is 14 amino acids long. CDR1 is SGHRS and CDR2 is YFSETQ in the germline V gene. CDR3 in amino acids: CASSPTGDGYGYTF. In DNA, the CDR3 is TGCGCCAGCAGCCCTACAGGGGACGGCTATGGCTACACCTTC.

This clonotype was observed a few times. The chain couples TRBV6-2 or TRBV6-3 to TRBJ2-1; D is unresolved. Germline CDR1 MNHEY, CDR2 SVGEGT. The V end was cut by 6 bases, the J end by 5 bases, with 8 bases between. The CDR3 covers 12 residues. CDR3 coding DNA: TGTGCCAGCAGGCAACTTAACAATGAGCAGTTCTTC. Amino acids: CASRQLNNEQFF.

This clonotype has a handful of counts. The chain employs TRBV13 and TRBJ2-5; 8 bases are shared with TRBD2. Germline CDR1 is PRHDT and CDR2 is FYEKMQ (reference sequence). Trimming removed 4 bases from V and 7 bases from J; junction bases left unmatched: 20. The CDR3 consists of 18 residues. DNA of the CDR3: TGTGCCAGCAGCTCCATGGGGCCAGCGGGGGATCCAAGATCGACCCAGTACTTC. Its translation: CASSSMGPAGDPRSTQYF. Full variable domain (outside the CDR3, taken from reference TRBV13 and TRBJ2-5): AAGVIQSPRHLIKEKRETATLKCYPIPRHDTVYWYQQGPGQDPQFLISFYEKMQSDKGSIPDRFSAQQFSDYHSELNMSSLELGDSALYFCASSSMGPAGDPRSTQYFGPGTRLLVL.

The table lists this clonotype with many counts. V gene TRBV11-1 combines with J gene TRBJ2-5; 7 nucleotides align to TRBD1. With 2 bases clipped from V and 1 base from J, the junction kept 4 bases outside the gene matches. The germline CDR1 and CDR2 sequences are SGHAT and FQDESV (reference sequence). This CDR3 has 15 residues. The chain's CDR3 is CASSLITGVQETQYF. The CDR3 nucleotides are TGTGCCAGCAGCTTAATTACAGGGGTCCAAGAGACCCAGTACTTC.

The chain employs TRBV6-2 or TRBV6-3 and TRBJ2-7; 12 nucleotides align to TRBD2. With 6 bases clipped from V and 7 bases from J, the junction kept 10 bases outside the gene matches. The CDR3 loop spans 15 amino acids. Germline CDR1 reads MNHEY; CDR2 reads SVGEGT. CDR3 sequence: CASSSILAGGLEQYF. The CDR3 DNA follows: TGTGCCAGCAGCTCCATTCTAGCGGGGGGGCTAGAGCAGTACTTC.

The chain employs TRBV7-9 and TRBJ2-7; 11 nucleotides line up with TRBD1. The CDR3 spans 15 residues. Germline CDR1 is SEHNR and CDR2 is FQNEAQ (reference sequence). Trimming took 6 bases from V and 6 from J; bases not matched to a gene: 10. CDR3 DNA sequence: TGTGCCAGCAGAGCAACCGGGACAGGGGGGTTCGAGCAGTACTTC. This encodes CASRATGTGGFEQYF. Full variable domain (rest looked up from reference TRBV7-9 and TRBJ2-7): DTGVSQNPRHKITKRGQNVTFRCDPISEHNRLYWYRQTLGQGPEFLTYFQNEAQLEKSRLLSDRFSAERPKGSFSTLEIQRTEQGDSAMYLCASRATGTGGFEQYFGPGTRLTVT.

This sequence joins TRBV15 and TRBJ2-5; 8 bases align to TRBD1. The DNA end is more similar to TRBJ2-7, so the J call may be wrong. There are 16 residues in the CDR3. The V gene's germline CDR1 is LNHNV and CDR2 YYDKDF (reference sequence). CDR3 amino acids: CATSVRLGQGGGEQYF. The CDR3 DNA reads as TGTGCCACCAGCGTTCGATTAGGACAGGGAGGCGGCGAGCAGTACTTC.

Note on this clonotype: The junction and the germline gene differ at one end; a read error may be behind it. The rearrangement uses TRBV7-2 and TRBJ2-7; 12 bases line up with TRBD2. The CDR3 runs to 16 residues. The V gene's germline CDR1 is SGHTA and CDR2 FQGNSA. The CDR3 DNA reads TGTGCCAGCAGGTTAGGACTAGCGGGGATACCCTACGAGCAGTACTTC. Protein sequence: CASRLGLAGIPYEQYF. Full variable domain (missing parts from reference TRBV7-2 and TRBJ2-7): GAGVSQSPSNKVTEKGKDVELRCDPISGHTALYWYRQSLGQGLEFLIYFQGNSAPDKSGLPSDRFSAERTGGSVSTLTIQRTQQEDSAVYLCASRLGLAGIPYEQYFGPGTRLTVT.

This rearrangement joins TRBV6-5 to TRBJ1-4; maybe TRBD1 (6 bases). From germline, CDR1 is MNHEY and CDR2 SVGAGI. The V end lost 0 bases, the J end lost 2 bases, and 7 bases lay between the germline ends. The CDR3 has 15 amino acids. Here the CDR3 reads CASSYSGGTNEKLFF. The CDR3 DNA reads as TGTGCCAGCAGTTACTCGGGGGGCACTAATGAAAAACTGTTTTTT.